A selection of T cell receptor beta chains follows, all from one sample in a study of vaccination and CD4 T cells after COVID-19. TCRdb redid the calling of the PCR reads with MiXCR, one entry per CDR3 protein. The sample includes 8,000 to 9,000 distinct CDR3 sequences, 40% to 60% of them seen just once. These receptors' antigens are unknown. Input material: CD4+ T cells from blood, cultured in vitro. All receptors come from a human donor in good health. Each CDR3 is given with its conserved first and last residue. D genes are given only for firm matches. Size values are once, few and many counts, or a class for expanded clones, and some rows have none.

abundance	v_gene	d_gene	j_gene	CDR3aa	CDR3nt
-	TRBV19	-	TRBJ1-6	CASSMGGTPLHF	TGTGCCAGTAGTATGGGGGGGACACCCCTCCACTTT
-	TRBV5-1	TRBD2	TRBJ2-1	CASSLARGTSGGGLHNEQFF	TGCGCCAGCAGCTTGGCCAGGGGGACTAGCGGGGGAGGACTCCACAATGAGCAGTTCTTC
-	TRBV18	TRBD2	TRBJ2-5	CASSPQIGREQETQYF	TGTGCCAGCTCACCACAAATTGGGCGGGAGCAGGAGACCCAGTACTTC
-	TRBV30	-	TRBJ1-1	CAWSVRTTEAFF	TGTGCCTGGAGTGTCCGGACCACTGAAGCTTTCTTT
-	TRBV7-2	-	TRBJ2-1	CASSLAWRGLFDEQFF	TGTGCCAGCAGCTTAGCCTGGAGGGGGCTTTTTGATGAGCAGTTCTTC
-	TRBV7-2	-	TRBJ2-3	CASSLGFADTQYF	TGTGCCAGCAGCTTGGGATTCGCAGATACGCAGTATTTT
few	TRBV20-1	-	TRBJ1-1	CSASPGSGWGTEAFF	TGCAGTGCTAGCCCTGGATCGGGGTGGGGCACTGAAGCTTTCTTT
few	TRBV19	TRBD1	TRBJ2-5	CASSPGQGASETQYF	TGTGCCAGTAGTCCCGGACAGGGGGCGTCAGAGACCCAGTACTTC
-	TRBV5-1	-	TRBJ1-5	CASSEGGAMNQPQHF	TGCGCCAGCAGCGAGGGAGGGGCGATGAATCAGCCCCAGCATTTT
few	TRBV12-3/TRBV12-4	TRBD1	TRBJ1-2	CASTSTGTVTDGYTF	TGTGCCAGCACCTCAACCGGGACAGTTACGGATGGCTACACCTTC